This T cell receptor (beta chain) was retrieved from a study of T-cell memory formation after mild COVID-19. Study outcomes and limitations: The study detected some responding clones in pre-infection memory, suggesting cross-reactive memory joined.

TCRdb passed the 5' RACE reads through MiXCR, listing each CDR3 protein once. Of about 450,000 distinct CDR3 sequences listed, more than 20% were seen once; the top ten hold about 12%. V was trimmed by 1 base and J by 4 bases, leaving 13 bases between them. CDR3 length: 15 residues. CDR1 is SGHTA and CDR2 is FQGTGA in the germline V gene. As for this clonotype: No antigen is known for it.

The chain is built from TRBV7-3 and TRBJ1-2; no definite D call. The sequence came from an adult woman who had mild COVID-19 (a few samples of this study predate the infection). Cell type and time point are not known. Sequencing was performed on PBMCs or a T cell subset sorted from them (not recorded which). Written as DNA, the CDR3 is TGTGCCAGCAGCTTAAAGGGCGCGGGCATCTATGGCTACACCTTC. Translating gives CASSLKGAGIYGYTF. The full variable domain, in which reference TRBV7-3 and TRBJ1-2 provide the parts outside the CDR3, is GAGVSQTPSNKVTEKGKYVELRCDPISGHTALYWYRQSLGQGPEFLIYFQGTGAADDSGLPNDRFFAVRPEGSVSTLKIQRTERGDSAVYLCASSLKGAGIYGYTFGSGTRLTVV.